A few counts support the clone carrying this T cell receptor beta chain. Its antigen is currently unknown. Unique molecular identifiers were built into the TCRbeta library. TCRdb ran MiXCR on the PCR reads and lists one entry per CDR3 protein. Found here are fewer than 700,000 distinct CDR3 sequences, 10% to 15% of them singletons; the top ten hold around 2.2%. V shed 1 base and J shed 5 bases, with 18 bases lying between them. CDR3 size: 16 residues. Germline V gene lookup returns CDR1 LGHNA and CDR2 YSLEER. The sample belongs to a study of T-cell reconstitution after alpha-beta-depleted transplantation in children. Study-wide findings and caveats: By one year post-transplant, T-cell counts and diversity largely arose from T cells that were newly produced. Several hundred expanded graft clones reportedly were the source of alpha-beta T cells about two months after transplant. Some patients owed their high day-60 TCRbeta diversity to surviving recipient T cells and thymic progenitors.

The sequence derives from a male patient younger than 18 who had a stem cell transplant for acute myeloid leukemia, so the T cells may come from the graft donor. The J gene is TRBJ2-7, the V gene TRBV4-3, with a possible D match to TRBD2 (6 bases). This material consisted of PBMCs, mostly from graft donor cells, taken 360 days after TCRalphabeta/CD19-depleted stem cell transplant. DNA of the CDR3: TGCGCCAGCAGCCAAGGCCGGGACTGGGGGAGAGACGAGCAGTACTTC. Protein product: CASSQGRDWGRDEQYF.